The 25 T cell receptor beta chains below come from one sample, sequenced in a study of response to subunit inactivated influenza vaccine. A single record per CDR3 protein comes from TCRdb applying MiXCR to the RT-PCR reads. This table has 530,000 or so distinct CDR3 sequences, 14% appearing once. The specimen comprised PBMCs from blood, sampled about 13 days after vaccination. Every receptor here comes from a man over 45 who received an inactivated influenza vaccine.

In its sample, this clonotype was seen a few times. The chain combines TRBV3-1 with TRBJ2-7; 12 nucleotides line up with TRBD2. CDR1 and CDR2 from the germline V gene are LGHDT and YNNKEL (reference sequence). The CDR3 spans 16 residues. V lost 5 bases to trimming and J lost 4 bases; unmatched junction nucleotides: 9. DNA for the CDR3: TGTGCCAGCAGCGGCCCTCTAGCGGGAGGGTGGTACGAGCAGTACTTC. Its protein is CASSGPLAGGWYEQYF.

This clonotype was seen ten or more times. The rearrangement joins TRBV5-1 to TRBJ2-7, with D uncertain. The germline gives CDR1 SGHRS, CDR2 YFSETQ. The CDR3 covers 16 residues. The V end lost 0 bases, the J end lost 0 bases, and 13 bases lay between the germline ends. CDR3: CASSLAFLSSSYEQYF. The DNA for the CDR3 is TGCGCCAGCAGCTTGGCTTTTCTATCGTCCTCCTACGAGCAGTACTTC.

This clonotype was seen only a few times. At one end, the junction sequence differs from germline, possibly due to a read error. The chain links TRBV7-7 to TRBJ2-3, with D uncertain. The CDR3 covers 15 residues. CDR1 is SSHAT and CDR2 is FNYEAQ in the germline V gene (reference sequence). The chain's CDR3 is CASSLGQTLTDTQYF. DNA for the CDR3: TGTGCTAGCAGCTTAGGGCAAACTCTCACAGATACGCAGTATTTT.

The chain joins TRBV29-1 to TRBJ2-4; the D gene is possibly TRBD1 (6 bases). V gave up 6 bases and J gave up 8 bases, with 17 bases separating them. CDR1 and CDR2 (germline): SQVTM, ANQGSEA. CDR3 length equals 13 residues. CDR3 coding DNA: TGCAGCGTCCGATCCCACAGGGCGGACATTCAGTACTTC. This translates into CSVRSHRADIQYF.

V gene TRBV3-1 combines with J gene TRBJ2-7, with TRBD2 matching over 8 bases. Germline loops: CDR1 LGHDT, CDR2 YNNKEL (reference sequence). The V gene end was trimmed by 4 bases and the J gene end by 8 bases; junction bases not matched to a gene: 22. The CDR3 is 18 amino acids. The CDR3 DNA follows: TGTGCCAGCAGCCCCGGGGCGCTAGCGGGTTCAGAAATCGTAAAGCAGTACTTC. This translates into CASSPGALAGSEIVKQYF.

This clonotype was picked up a small number of times. This chain connects TRBV4-3 to TRBJ2-1, with TRBD1 as a possible D gene (6 bases). The CDR3 has 15 amino acids. Trimming removed 3 bases from V and 1 base from J, with 10 bases in between. CDR1 LGHNA and CDR2 YSLEER come from the germline V gene. The CDR3 DNA reads TGCGCCAGCAGCCAGTTTACAGGGTCCTACAATGAGCAGTTCTTC. Translating it yields CASSQFTGSYNEQFF.

This clonotype was counted a few times. The chain carries TRBV11-1 and TRBJ2-5; D may be TRBD1 (6 bases). Germline values: CDR1 SGHAT, CDR2 FQDESV (reference sequence). The CDR3 sequence is 14 residues long. V was trimmed by 4 bases and J by 7 bases, leaving 16 bases between them. The CDR3 DNA sequence: TGTGCCAGCAGCTCCCAGGGGTCGAGGGGGACCCAGTACTTC. The encoded protein is CASSSQGSRGTQYF.

The J gene is TRBJ2-3, the V gene TRBV7-8, with D possibly being TRBD1 (6 bases). The CDR3 extends over 17 amino acids. V was cut by 5 bases and J by 4 bases, with 22 bases left in between. Germline V lookup: CDR1 SGHVS, CDR2 FQNEAQ. The CDR3 bases are TGTGCCAGCAGCCCCCGAGACAGGACGAGGCGTTCAGATACGCAGTATTTT. Encoded protein: CASSPRDRTRRSDTQYF.

This rearrangement joins TRBV29-1 to TRBJ2-3, with TRBD1 identical over 10 bases. This CDR3 has 17 amino acids. Germline assignment: CDR1 SQVTM and CDR2 ANQGSEA. The J segment lost 2 bases and the V segment lost 2 bases, leaving 10 bases of the junction unmatched. The CDR3 DNA reads as TGCAGCGTTGAAAGAGGGGGGACAGGGGCAAACACAGATACGCAGTATTTT. Translating gives CSVERGGTGANTDTQYF.

This clonotype was detected only a few times. The chain uses TRBV4-1 and TRBJ1-5; TRBD1 matches at 7 bases. Germline V gene lookup returns CDR1 MGHRA and CDR2 YSYEKL. The CDR3 loop spans 16 amino acids. V was pared by 2 bases and J by 2 bases, with 6 bases of the junction left unmatched. The CDR3, as DNA: TGCGCCAGCAGCCAAATCCCCGGACAGGGCAATCAGCCCCAGCATTTT. Encoded protein: CASSQIPGQGNQPQHF.

This clonotype occurred a few times. This chain uses TRBV6-2 or TRBV6-3 with TRBJ2-7; no clear D. This CDR3 has 14 amino acids. Between the trimmed V and J ends, which lost 2 bases and 1 base, there was a span of 9 bases. Germline V gives CDR1 MNHEY, CDR2 SVGEGT. The CDR3 reads CASSYRTESYEQYF. The CDR3 bases are TGTGCCAGCAGTTACCGGACCGAGTCCTACGAGCAGTACTTC.

The chain recombines TRBV6-1 with TRBJ2-7, with 7 positions matching TRBD1. The CDR3 length is 15 residues. Trimming removed 5 bases from V and 2 bases from J; junction bases left unmatched: 9. CDR1 and CDR2 (germline): MNHNS, SASEGT. This CDR3 is CASSQTGTVAYEQYF. The CDR3 DNA is TGTGCCAGCAGTCAAACCGGGACAGTGGCCTACGAGCAGTACTTC.

In its sample, this clonotype was seen many times. J is TRBJ1-1 and V is TRBV12-3 or TRBV12-4; D uncertain. The V gene lost 3 bases and the J gene lost 1 base, with 6 bases spanning the gap. The CDR3 is 13 residues long. The CDR3, as DNA: TGTGCCAGCAGTTTTTCAGAGAACACTGAAGCTTTCTTT. This encodes CASSFSENTEAFF.

This chain connects TRBV12-3 or TRBV12-4 to TRBJ2-3, with D hard to call. Trimming pared 5 bases from V and 4 bases from J, leaving 19 bases between. CDR3 length: 16 amino acids. For the CDR3, the DNA is TGTGCCAGCAGTCCGACCGGGCCCCCGCCGGCAGATACGCAGTATTTT. Translated: CASSPTGPPPADTQYF.

This clonotype was seen at least ten times. The chain recombines TRBV7-2 with TRBJ2-3; tentative D call: TRBD1 (7 bases). The CDR3 extends over 14 amino acids. Deletions cut 6 bases from V and 5 bases from J, with 15 bases between. Germline V lookup: CDR1 SGHTA, CDR2 FQGNSA. The DNA for the CDR3 is TGTGCCAGCAGGGGACTGACAGGGAAAGATACGCAGTATTTT. This sequence encodes CASRGLTGKDTQYF.

This clonotype appeared a few times. The chain carries TRBV5-1 and TRBJ2-3; 8 bases match TRBD2. This CDR3 has 15 residues. CDR1 is SGHRS, CDR2 YFSETQ, per germline. Trimming took 5 bases from V and 2 from J; bases not matched to a gene: 7. In nucleotides, the CDR3 is TGCGCCAGCAGACCGACTAGCGTTGACACAGATACGCAGTATTTT. Protein: CASRPTSVDTDTQYF.

This clonotype was seen ten or more times. V gene TRBV12-3 or TRBV12-4 combines with J gene TRBJ1-1, with D maybe TRBD1 (6 bases). The CDR3 consists of 13 residues. The V end was cut by 5 bases, the J end by 8 bases, with 15 bases between. In nucleotides, the CDR3 is TGTGCCAGCAGTACCAATGACAGGAAGGAAGCTTTCTTT. Its protein product is CASSTNDRKEAFF.

This clonotype was seen a few times. The chain couples TRBV11-1 to TRBJ2-1, with 7 bases fitting TRBD2. This CDR3 is 16 amino acids long. The germline V gene has CDR1 SGHAT and CDR2 FQDESV (reference sequence). The J segment lost 5 bases and the V segment lost 3 bases, leaving 10 bases of the junction unmatched. CDR3 protein: CASSLVGGPWDNEQFF. The CDR3 DNA sequence: TGTGCCAGCAGCTTGGTGGGAGGGCCTTGGGACAATGAGCAGTTCTTC.

The chain has TRBV20-1 and TRBJ1-1; possible D gene TRBD1, 5 bases. The V gene's germline CDR1 is DFQATT and CDR2 SNEGSKA (reference sequence). The CDR3 spans 13 residues. Between the trimmed V and J ends, which lost 3 bases and 6 bases, there was a span of 14 bases. CDR3 sequence reads: CSARSSGTSEAFF. CDR3 nucleotide sequence: TGCAGTGCTAGGAGCTCAGGGACGTCTGAAGCTTTCTTT.

This sequence joins TRBV28 and TRBJ2-7, with no clear D. The V end was cut by 3 bases, the J end by 0 bases, with 6 bases between. Germline CDR1 MDHEN, CDR2 SYDVKM. The CDR3 totals 13 residues. The CDR3 loop is CASSFRISYEQYF. CDR3 DNA: TGTGCCAGCAGTTTCAGGATCTCCTACGAGCAGTACTTC.

This rearrangement joins TRBV28 to TRBJ2-5; D gene unclear. There are 14 residues in the CDR3. Germline loops: CDR1 MDHEN, CDR2 SYDVKM. V lost 5 bases and J lost 5, with 15 bases in between. The CDR3 reads CASSTALWTETQYF. The CDR3 bases are TGTGCCAGCAGTACGGCCCTCTGGACGGAGACCCAGTACTTC.

A few counts support this clonotype. The V gene is TRBV12-3 or TRBV12-4, the J gene TRBJ2-1; TRBD2 aligns across 9 bases. V was pared by 4 bases and J by 3 bases, with 4 bases of the junction left unmatched. The CDR3 covers 15 residues. The CDR3 protein is CASSSREGLYNEQFF. The DNA of the CDR3 is TGTGCCAGCAGTTCGCGGGAGGGCCTCTACAATGAGCAGTTCTTC.

V gene TRBV28 combines with J gene TRBJ2-7; no firm D call. The germline V gene encodes CDR1 MDHEN and CDR2 SYDVKM. The CDR3 runs to 14 residues. Between the trimmed V and J ends, which lost 6 bases and 2 bases, there was a span of 14 bases. The CDR3, as DNA: TGTGCCAGCAGCCCCTTGGGTAGGACCTACGAGCAGTACTTC. Translated: CASSPLGRTYEQYF.

The chain joins TRBV11-2 to TRBJ2-1; TRBD1 matches at 8 bases. This CDR3 comprises 13 residues. CDR1 and CDR2 from the germline V gene are SGHAT and FQNNGV. V shed 6 bases, J shed 8 bases, and the junction held 6 bases outside the gene matches. The CDR3 DNA reads TGTGCCAGCAGGGTGACAGGGGTCCATGAGCAGTTCTTC. Protein sequence: CASRVTGVHEQFF.

The chain has TRBV2 and TRBJ1-1; D is possibly TRBD1 (6 bases). The germline V and J ends were trimmed by 9 bases and 5 bases, with 31 bases remaining between them. Germline values: CDR1 SNHLY, CDR2 FYNNEI. The CDR3 covers 18 residues. CDR3: CARAGRGSQGSIFTEAFF. The CDR3 nucleotides read TGTGCCAGGGCCGGCAGGGGTTCCCAAGGGTCGATTTTTACTGAAGCTTTCTTT.